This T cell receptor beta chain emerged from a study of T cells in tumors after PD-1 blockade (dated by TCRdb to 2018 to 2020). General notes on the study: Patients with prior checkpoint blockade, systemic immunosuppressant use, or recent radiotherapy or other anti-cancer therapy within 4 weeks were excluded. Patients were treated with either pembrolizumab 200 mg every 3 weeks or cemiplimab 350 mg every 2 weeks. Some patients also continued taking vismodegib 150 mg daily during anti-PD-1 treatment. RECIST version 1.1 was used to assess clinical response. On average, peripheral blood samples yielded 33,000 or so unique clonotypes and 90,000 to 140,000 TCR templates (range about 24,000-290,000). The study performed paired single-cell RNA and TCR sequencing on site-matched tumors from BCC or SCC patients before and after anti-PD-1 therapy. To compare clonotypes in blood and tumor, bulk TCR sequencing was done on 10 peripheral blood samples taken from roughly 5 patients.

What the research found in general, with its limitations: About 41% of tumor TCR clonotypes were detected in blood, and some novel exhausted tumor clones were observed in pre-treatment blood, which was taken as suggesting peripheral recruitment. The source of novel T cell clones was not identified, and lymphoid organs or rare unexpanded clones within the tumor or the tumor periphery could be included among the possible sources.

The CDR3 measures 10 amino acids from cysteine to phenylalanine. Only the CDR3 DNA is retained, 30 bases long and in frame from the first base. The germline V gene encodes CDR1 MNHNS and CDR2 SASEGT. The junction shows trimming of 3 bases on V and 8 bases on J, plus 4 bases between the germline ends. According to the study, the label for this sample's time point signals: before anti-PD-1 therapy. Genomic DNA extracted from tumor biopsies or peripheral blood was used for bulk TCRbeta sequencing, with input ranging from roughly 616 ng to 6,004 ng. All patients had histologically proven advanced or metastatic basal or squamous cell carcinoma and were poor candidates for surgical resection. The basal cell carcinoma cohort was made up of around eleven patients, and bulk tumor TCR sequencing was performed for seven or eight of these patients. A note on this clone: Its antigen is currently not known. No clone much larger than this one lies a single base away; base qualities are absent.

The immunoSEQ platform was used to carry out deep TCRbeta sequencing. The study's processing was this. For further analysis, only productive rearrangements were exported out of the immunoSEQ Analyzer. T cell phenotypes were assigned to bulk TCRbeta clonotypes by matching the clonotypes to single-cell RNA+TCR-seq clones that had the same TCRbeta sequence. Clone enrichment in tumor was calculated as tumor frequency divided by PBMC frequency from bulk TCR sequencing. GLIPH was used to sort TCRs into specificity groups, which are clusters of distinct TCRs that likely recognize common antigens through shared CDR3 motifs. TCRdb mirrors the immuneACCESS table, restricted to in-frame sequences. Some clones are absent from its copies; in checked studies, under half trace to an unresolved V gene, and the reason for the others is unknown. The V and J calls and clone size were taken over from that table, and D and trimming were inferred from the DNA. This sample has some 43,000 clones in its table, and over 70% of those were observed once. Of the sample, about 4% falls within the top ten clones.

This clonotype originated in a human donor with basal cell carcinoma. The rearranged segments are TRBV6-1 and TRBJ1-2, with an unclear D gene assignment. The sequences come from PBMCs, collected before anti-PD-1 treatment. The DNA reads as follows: TGTGCCAGCAGTGAGTGGGGCTACACCTTC. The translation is CASSEWGYTF.